The source of this T cell receptor (beta chain) is a study of OX40 agonist ivuxolimab in advanced cancers. Study-wide findings and caveats: Within 6 weeks, CD4+ and CD8+ blood T cells expanded clonally at 0.1 to 3.0 mg/kg.

This clone was seen a single time. The target antigen is unknown. Some clones are missing from TCRdb's copy, which holds only in-frame ones; the method was immunoSEQ multiplex PCR. The profile covers tens of thousands of clones, with almost 85% appearing a single time and approximately 7.9% taken by the ten largest. Germline V gene lookup returns CDR1 LGHNA and CDR2 YNFKEQ. CDR3 length equals 16 residues. The V end lost 5 bases, the J end lost 8 bases, and 22 bases lay between the germline ends. The rearrangement links TRBV4-2 to TRBJ2-1; tentatively, D is TRBD2 (5 bases). The receptor was isolated from an adult with an advanced solid tumor such as melanoma, head and neck, liver or kidney cancer. The sample here was CD4+ or CD8+ T cells sorted from blood, taken in a trial of the OX40 agonist ivuxolimab. CDR3: CASSLDGGLTIHEQFF. The CDR3 DNA is TGTGCCAGCAGCTTGGACGGCGGGCTCACCATACATGAGCAGTTCTTC.